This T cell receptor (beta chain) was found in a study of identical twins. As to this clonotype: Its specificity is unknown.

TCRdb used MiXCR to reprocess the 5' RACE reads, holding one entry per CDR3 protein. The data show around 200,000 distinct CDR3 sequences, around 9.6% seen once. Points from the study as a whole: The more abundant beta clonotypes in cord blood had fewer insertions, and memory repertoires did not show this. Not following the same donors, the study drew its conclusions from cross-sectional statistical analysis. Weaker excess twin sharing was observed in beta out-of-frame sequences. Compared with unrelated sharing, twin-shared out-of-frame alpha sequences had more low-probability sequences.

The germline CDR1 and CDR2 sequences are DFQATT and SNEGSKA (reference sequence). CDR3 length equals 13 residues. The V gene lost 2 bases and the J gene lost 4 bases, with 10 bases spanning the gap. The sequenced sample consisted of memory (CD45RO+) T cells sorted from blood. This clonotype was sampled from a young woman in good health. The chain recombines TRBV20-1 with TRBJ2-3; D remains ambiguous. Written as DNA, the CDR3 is TGCAGTGCTAGACGCTGGCAGGCAGATACGCAGTATTTT. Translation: CSARRWQADTQYF.